This T cell receptor beta chain was captured in a study of blood T cells in healthy people across ages. Whole-study findings and limits: Diversity was estimated from one million T cells, and these estimates were considered underestimates. Among long-lived donors, naive CD4+ cells were more numerous and diversity higher than in aged donors.

Note on this clonotype: Its cognate antigen is unknown.

The CDR3 totals 16 residues. Germline V lookup: CDR1 MDHEN, CDR2 SYDVKM. The germline V and J ends were trimmed by 5 bases and 5 bases, with 22 bases remaining between them. A sample-barcoded 5' primer and a J-beta primer mix were used in a second PCR of about 7 to 11 cycles. TCRdb processed the 5' RACE reads anew with MiXCR; each CDR3 protein has one entry. This table has about 830,000 distinct CDR3 sequences, 58% appearing once. Samples had at least 6 million PBMCs isolated from them. This receptor was obtained from a man in his thirties or forties in good health. Specimen: blood. The V and J genes are TRBV28 and TRBJ2-7; D may correspond to TRBD1 or TRBD2 (5 bases each). Here the CDR3 DNA reads TGTGCCAGCAGTCTCCCTGCCTCGGCAGGGAGCAACGAGCAGTACTTC. Translation: CASSLPASAGSNEQYF.